The rows below give T cell receptor beta chains drawn from one sample of a study of identical twins. TCRdb reanalysed the 5' RACE reads using MiXCR and keeps one entry per CDR3 protein. This table has around 1.7 million distinct CDR3 sequences, around 29% appearing once. Sequencing input: cord blood. These receptors were taken from a newborn girl in good health. CDR3s include the opening cysteine and the closing phenylalanine or tryptophan. The D gene is left open where the match is weak. Only part of the rows carry a size: once, few, many, or a class if the clone is expanded.

TRBJ2-1	TRBD2	TRBV7-6	NA	TGTGCCAGCAGCTTAATGGGACTAGCGGACAATGAGCAGTTCTTC	CASSLMGLADNEQFF
TRBJ2-7	NA	TRBV25-1	many	TGTGCCAGCAGTGGACTAGACTACGAGCAGTACTTC	CASSGLDYEQYF
TRBJ2-3	NA	TRBV14	NA	TGTGCCGGCAGCCAAGAATGGGCTCAAGATACGCAGTATTTT	CAGSQEWAQDTQYF
TRBJ2-3	TRBD2	TRBV3-1	few	TGTGCCAGCAGCCAAGCCCGGACTAGAGGTGATACGCAGTATTTT	CASSQARTRGDTQYF
TRBJ2-3	NA	TRBV20-1	few	TGCAGTGCTAGAGATCCCAGGCGAACTACCCTCACAGATACGCAGTATTTT	CSARDPRRTTLTDTQYF
TRBJ2-7	TRBD1	TRBV7-2	NA	TGTGCCAGCAGCTCACAGGACAGGGGGACCTACGAGCAGTACTTC	CASSSQDRGTYEQYF
TRBJ1-1	TRBD1	TRBV4-2	NA	TGTGCCAGCAGCCGCTACGCCTTAACAGGGGGTACGATGAACACTGAAGCTTTCTTT	CASSRYALTGGTMNTEAFF
TRBJ2-4	TRBD2	TRBV27	few	TGTGCCACCGCGACTAGCGGGGGGATCTACAATGAGCAGTACTTC	CATATSGGIYNEQYF
TRBJ2-6	NA	TRBV27	NA	TGTGCCAGCAGTTTACCCGTCTACGGTAGCTCTGGGGCCAACGTCCTGACTTTC	CASSLPVYGSSGANVLTF
TRBJ1-1	NA	TRBV7-2	once	TGTGCCAGCAGCTCCTCCGGACGCCGTGAAGCTTTCTTT	CASSSSGRREAFF
TRBJ2-1	NA	TRBV12-3/TRBV12-4	NA	TGTGCCAGCAGCCCCCTCCAGCAGCCGTACAATGAGCAGTTCTTC	CASSPLQQPYNEQFF
TRBJ1-4	NA	TRBV3-1	few	TGTGCCAGCAGCCGACTTCGACAGAATGAAAAACTGTTTTTT	CASSRLRQNEKLFF
TRBJ2-7	TRBD1	TRBV7-2	few	TGTACCAGCAGCTCCGGGACAGTTTACGAGCAGTACTTC	CTSSSGTVYEQYF
TRBJ1-5	NA	TRBV12-3/TRBV12-4	few	TGTGCCAGCAGTTTGAGGGGGAGGTTGCAGCCCCAGCATTTT	CASSLRGRLQPQHF
TRBJ2-1	NA	TRBV7-8	few	TGTGCCAGCAGCCCCACCGAGCGGTCATACAATGAGCAGTTCTTC	CASSPTERSYNEQFF
TRBJ1-2	NA	TRBV20-1	few	TGCAGTGCTAGAGATGCAGGCCGGGGCTACACCTTC	CSARDAGRGYTF
TRBJ2-7	TRBD2	TRBV27	few	TGTGCCAGCAGTACCCTAGCGGTACCGGTCTACGAGCAGTACTTC	CASSTLAVPVYEQYF
TRBJ2-1	TRBD1	TRBV28	NA	TGTGCCAGCAGTTTATATCGTCCGGGACAGTTCGATGAGCAGTTCTTC	CASSLYRPGQFDEQFF
TRBJ2-2	TRBD1	TRBV10-3	few	TGTGCCATCAGTCAAGTTTTGGGACAGGGCACCGGGGAGCTGTTTTTT	CAISQVLGQGTGELFF
TRBJ1-2	TRBD1	TRBV10-3	NA	TGTGCCATCAGTGATTTCGGACAGGGATATGCGTATGGCTACACCTTC	CAISDFGQGYAYGYTF
TRBJ1-1	NA	TRBV5-1	NA	TGCGCCAGCAGCTTGGATCCGGGGGCCTTCGGGGCTTTCTTT	CASSLDPGAFGAFF
TRBJ2-1	NA	TRBV4-2	few	TGTGCCAGCAGCCAAGAAGATAGCGGCTTCTACAATGAGCAGTTCTTC	CASSQEDSGFYNEQFF
TRBJ2-5	TRBD2	TRBV20-1	NA	TGCAGTGCTAGTGGCGCTAGCGGGGACCAAGAGACCCAGTACTTC	CSASGASGDQETQYF
TRBJ1-6	NA	TRBV12-3/TRBV12-4	many	TGTGCCAGCAGTTTGGGGTCTTCACCCCTCCACTTT	CASSLGSSPLHF
TRBJ1-5	NA	TRBV20-1	few	TGCAGTGCTAGAGTTGGGGCAGAGCCCAATCAGCCCCAGCATTTT	CSARVGAEPNQPQHF
TRBJ2-1	TRBD2	TRBV3-1	few	TGTGCCAGCAGCCCGGGACTAGCGATGTACAATGAGCAGTTCTTC	CASSPGLAMYNEQFF
TRBJ2-7	TRBD2	TRBV27	NA	TGTGCCAGCAGTTTGGGGGTCGGACTAGCGGGAGCATACGAGCAGTACTTC	CASSLGVGLAGAYEQYF
TRBJ2-1	NA	TRBV4-2	NA	TGTGCCAGCAGCCAAGCCCGCCAAGGACTATACCACAATGAGCGGTTCTTC	CASSQARQGLYHNERFF
TRBJ2-7	TRBD2	TRBV4-2	few	TGTGCCAGCAGCCAGGGCGGGAGTTTCTACGAGCAGTACTTC	CASSQGGSFYEQYF
TRBJ2-1	TRBD2	TRBV4-2	NA	TGTGCCAGCGGGACTAGCGGGGTCTCCTACAATGAGCAGTTCTTC	CASGTSGVSYNEQFF
TRBJ2-1	TRBD2	TRBV5-1	few	TGCGCCAGCAGCTTGGCCGGAGGACTAGCGGGCTATGAGCAGTTCTTC	CASSLAGGLAGYEQFF
TRBJ1-1	TRBD1	TRBV13	once	TGTGCCAGCAGCTACCGGGACAGGGTCACTGAAGCTTTCTTT	CASSYRDRVTEAFF
TRBJ2-1	TRBD1	TRBV20-1	NA	TGCAGTGCTAGAGTTCCGCCGGGACAGGGTAACAATGAGCAGTTCTTC	CSARVPPGQGNNEQFF
TRBJ2-1	TRBD2	TRBV20-1	few	TGCAGTGGTGGGACTAGCGGGAGGAACAATGAGCAGTTCTTC	CSGGTSGRNNEQFF
TRBJ2-5	NA	TRBV29-1	few	TGCAGCGTTGACGACCCCTACCAAGAGACCCAGTACTTC	CSVDDPYQETQYF
TRBJ1-1	NA	TRBV19	NA	TGTGCCAGTAGTGAAAAGGGGTGGCCCCCGATAGCTTTCTTT	CASSEKGWPPIAFF
TRBJ2-3	TRBD2	TRBV6-8	few	TGTGCCAGCAGTAACGGGACTAGCGGGAGCACAGATACGCAGTATTTT	CASSNGTSGSTDTQYF
TRBJ2-1	TRBD2	TRBV27	few	TGTGCCAGCAGTTTATTTGGCGGGGGGCTTTACAATGAGCAGTTCTTC	CASSLFGGGLYNEQFF